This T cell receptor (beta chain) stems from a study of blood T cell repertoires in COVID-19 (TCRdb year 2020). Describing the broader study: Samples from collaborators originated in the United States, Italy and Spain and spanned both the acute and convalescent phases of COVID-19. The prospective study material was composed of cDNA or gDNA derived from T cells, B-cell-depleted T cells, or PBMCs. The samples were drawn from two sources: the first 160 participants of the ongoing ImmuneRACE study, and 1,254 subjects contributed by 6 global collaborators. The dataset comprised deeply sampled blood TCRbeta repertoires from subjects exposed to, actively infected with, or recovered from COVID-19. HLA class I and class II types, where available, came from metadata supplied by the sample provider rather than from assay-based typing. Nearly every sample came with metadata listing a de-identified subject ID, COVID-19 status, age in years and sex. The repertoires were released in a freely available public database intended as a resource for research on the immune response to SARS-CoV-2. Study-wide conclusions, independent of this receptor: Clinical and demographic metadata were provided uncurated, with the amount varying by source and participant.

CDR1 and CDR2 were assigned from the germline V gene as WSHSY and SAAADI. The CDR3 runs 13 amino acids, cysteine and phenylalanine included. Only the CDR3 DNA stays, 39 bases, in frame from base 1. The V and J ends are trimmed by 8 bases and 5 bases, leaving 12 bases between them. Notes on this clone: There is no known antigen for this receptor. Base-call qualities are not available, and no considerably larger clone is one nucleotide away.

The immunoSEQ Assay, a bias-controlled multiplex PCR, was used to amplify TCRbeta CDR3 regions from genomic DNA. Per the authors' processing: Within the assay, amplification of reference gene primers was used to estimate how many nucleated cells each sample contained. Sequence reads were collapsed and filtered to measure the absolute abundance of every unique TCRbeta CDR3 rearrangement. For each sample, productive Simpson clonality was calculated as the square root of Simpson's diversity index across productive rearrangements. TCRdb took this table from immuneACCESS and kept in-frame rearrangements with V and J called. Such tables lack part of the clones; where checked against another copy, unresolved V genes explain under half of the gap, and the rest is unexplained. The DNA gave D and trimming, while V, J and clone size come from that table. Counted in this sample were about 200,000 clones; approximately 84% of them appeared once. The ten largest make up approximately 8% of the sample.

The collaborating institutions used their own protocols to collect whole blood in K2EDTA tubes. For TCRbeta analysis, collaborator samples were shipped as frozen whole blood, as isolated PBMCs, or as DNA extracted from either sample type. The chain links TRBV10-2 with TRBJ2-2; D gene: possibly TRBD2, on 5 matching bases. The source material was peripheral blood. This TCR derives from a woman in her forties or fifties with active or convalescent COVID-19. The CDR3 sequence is CASQRSGTGELFF. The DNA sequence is TGCGCCAGCCAACGTTCGGGAACCGGGGAGCTGTTTTTT.